This paragraph reports one T cell receptor (beta chain). Its binding antigen is unknown. Per-base quality was not reported, and no clone a single base away is much larger than it. The data stem from a study of regulatory T cells in long-lasting Graves disease (dated by TCRdb to the early 2020s). For the study in its entirety: Persistent Graves' disease meant more than 5 years of antithyroid drug treatment with TSH receptor autoantibodies that stayed positive. Patients with persistent Graves' disease were compared with patients with newly diagnosed Graves' disease using TCR sequencing and RNA sequencing of peripheral blood. The study was conducted in China and was registered as a clinical trial. A total of some 33 samples were covered by TCR sequencing, comprising roughly 13 persistent and about 20 newly diagnosed Graves' disease patients. On average, persistent Graves' disease patients in the clinical cohort had been on antithyroid drugs for about 10.3 years.

Taken from the germline V gene, the CDR1 and CDR2 loops are MDHEN and SYDVKM. The trim is 5 bases for V and 0 bases for J, with a gap of 11 bases between the germline ends. The CDR3 goes from the cysteine to the phenylalanine over 14 residues. Of all the DNA, just the CDR3 is kept, 42 bases in frame from base 1. Read against the paper, the sample's time point label means: persistent/refractory GD, antithyroid drugs over 5 years with positive TRAb. RNA was extracted from PBMCs in TRIzol for both TCR sequencing and RNA sequencing. Graves' disease was diagnosed according to American Thyroid Association guidelines. The patients came from an endocrinology department in Xi'an, China. From each patient, about 8.9 milliliters of peripheral blood was collected into an EDTA anticoagulant tube. Ficoll Paque Plus density gradient separation was used to isolate PBMCs, and no further T cell sorting was done. RNA quality was checked with an Agilent 2100 Bioanalyzer and agarose gel, and concentration with a NanoDrop 2000.

Receptor amplification or capture employed multiplex PCR. For sequencing, an Illumina HiSeq 4000 was employed. CDR3 regions were amplified by Arm-PCR with iRepertoire HTBI primers to construct TCR beta libraries. Gel purification was performed on PCR products prior to sequencing. Processing in the source paper ran as follows. A total of fewer than 80 TRBV and some 13 TRBJ segments were identified across samples and were used for gene usage analysis of CDR3 amino acid clonotypes. COPE and FqMerger were used to merge the filtered high-quality paired reads into contigs. BLAST was used to align contigs to IMGT TRBV, TRBD and TRBJ reference genes, and CDR3 was defined according to IMGT. Highly expanded clones were defined as clonotypes with a frequency above 0.1%. Repertoire diversity was measured by Shannon entropy, and V-J evenness by the Gini coefficient. Clonotypes shared by more than one individual were considered public. TCRdb handled the public reads itself, with Q25 trimming in fastp and clone calling in MiXCR, and kept productive beta chains. Rows are unified per CDR3 protein, each entry keeping the most common DNA and genes. TCRdb's processing, not the study's, gives the V and J calls here. Counted in this sample were roughly 450,000 distinct CDR3 sequences; under 25% of them appeared once. 7% to 10% of the sample comes from the top ten.

Study-level results and caveats: Persistent disease showed preferential use of TRBV28, TRBJ1-2 and TRBJ2-5, whereas newly diagnosed disease favored TRBV20-1 and TRBJ2-1. Lower TCR Shannon entropy and fewer highly expanded clones were observed in persistent Graves' disease patients than in newly diagnosed patients, which suggested clonal expansion. As a limitation, the authors acknowledged that the small sample size may reduce accuracy. Only the TCR beta chain was sequenced and analyzed. Because the primary lesion, thyroid tissue, could not be accessed, the study looked at peripheral blood alone. Persistent patients shared more public clonotypes among themselves (around 3,000) than newly diagnosed patients did (approximately 870).

The starting material was peripheral blood mononuclear cells (PBMCs), obtained when the disease was refractory, from a patient treated with antithyroid drugs. This TCR was recovered from a female donor with Graves disease. The V and J genes are TRBV28 and TRBJ2-7, with the D call perhaps TRBD1 or TRBD2, as 5 bases match in each case. The CDR3 amino acid sequence is: CASSHLRGSYEQYF. The base sequence is TGTGCCAGCAGTCACCTGAGGGGCTCCTACGAGCAGTACTTC.